This T cell receptor (beta chain) is from a study of blood T cells in healthy people across ages. A sample-barcoded 5' primer and a J-beta primer mix were used in a second PCR of roughly 7 to 11 cycles. TCRdb re-derived calls from the 5' RACE reads in MiXCR, one entry per CDR3 protein. The profile covers about 1,600,000 distinct CDR3 sequences, with approximately 42% appearing a single time and 7.9% taken by the ten largest. V lost 3 bases and J lost 0, with 10 bases in between. This CDR3 is built from 15 residues. Sequenced: blood. The TCR sequence derives from a woman aged 18-29 years in good health. This chain uses TRBV12-3 or TRBV12-4 with TRBJ2-3; D may be TRBD1 (5 bases). CDR3 in DNA: TGTGCCAGCAGTTTTCTTAAGGGGAGCACAGATACGCAGTATTTT. It is translated as CASSFLKGSTDTQYF.